These 27 T cell receptor beta chains were sequenced from one sample in a study of blood T cell repertoires in COVID-19. Produced via immunoSEQ multiplex PCR; TCRdb's table is partial and in-frame only. Among 150,000 to 200,000 clones, about 90% were seen once, and the ten largest hold around 4.6%. Material: peripheral blood. These receptors were collected from a man aged 30-40 years with COVID-19, enrolled during active disease.

V usage is TRBV27 and J usage is TRBJ2-1, with D hard to call. Looked up from germline, CDR1 is MNHEY and CDR2 is SMNVEV (reference sequence). This CDR3 has 15 amino acids. Trimming stripped 7 bases from V and 0 bases from J, with 13 bases between. CDR3 sequence (DNA): TGTGCCAGCACAAAGACTCATCCCTCCTACAATGAGCAGTTCTTC. Residues: CASTKTHPSYNEQFF.

This chain links TRBV18 with TRBJ2-7; 11 bases agree with TRBD2. The V gene's germline CDR1 is KGHSH and CDR2 LQKENI. The junction had 5 bases not matched to a gene; V was cut back by 0 bases and J by 4 bases. The CDR3 is 16 amino acids. CDR3 DNA sequence: TGTGCCAGCTCACCACCGCCGGGACTAGCGGTGTACGAGCAGTACTTC. It yields the protein CASSPPPGLAVYEQYF.

The J gene is TRBJ1-3, the V gene TRBV19; D remains ambiguous. V was trimmed by 3 bases and J by 0 bases, leaving 15 bases between them. Germline assignment: CDR1 LNHDA and CDR2 SQIVND (reference sequence). CDR3 size: 17 residues. CDR3 DNA sequence: TGTGCCAGTAGTATCCGCCACGAGAGAAGCTCTGGAAACACCATATATTTT. Protein: CASSIRHERSSGNTIYF.

This clone was seen a few times. The chain is built from TRBV12-3 or TRBV12-4 and TRBJ1-1; D is possibly TRBD1 (6 bases). This CDR3 has 13 residues. V was shortened by 6 bases and J by 2 bases, with 10 bases between the two germline ends. CDR3 protein: CASSPRGNTEAFF. CDR3 sequence (DNA): TGTGCCAGCAGCCCCAGGGGAAACACTGAAGCTTTCTTT.

The rearrangement links TRBV5-1 to TRBJ2-1, with D perhaps matching TRBD1 (6 bases). Germline lookup yields CDR1 SGHRS and CDR2 YFSETQ. This CDR3 has 14 residues. V lost 4 bases, J lost 8 bases, and 16 bases lay in between. In nucleotides, the CDR3 is TGCGCCAGCAGCCAACAGGGATCTGGCGATGAGCAGTTCTTC. This sequence encodes CASSQQGSGDEQFF.

J is TRBJ2-3 and V is TRBV10-3; TRBD1 matches 11 bases. With V trimmed by 10 bases and J by 4 bases, 7 bases remained unmatched. In germline, CDR1 is ENHRY, CDR2 SYGVKD. The CDR3 is made up of 14 amino acids. CDR3: CATSGTGGSDTQYF. The CDR3 DNA is TGTGCCACATCAGGGACAGGGGGGTCAGATACGCAGTATTTT.

The rearrangement links TRBV5-1 to TRBJ1-2, with a tentative D call TRBD1 (5 bases). CDR3 size: 14 residues. The germline V gene has CDR1 SGHRS and CDR2 YFSETQ. V was trimmed by 3 bases and J by 8 bases, leaving 17 bases between them. This CDR3 is CASSWGEEGRGYTF. The CDR3 DNA is TGCGCCAGCAGCTGGGGCGAGGAGGGGAGAGGCTACACCTTC.

The gene calls are TRBV9 and TRBJ2-1; D might be TRBD2 (7 bases). Germline CDR1 SGDLS, CDR2 YYNGEE. V gave up 0 bases and J gave up 9 bases, with 16 bases separating them. The CDR3 is 15 residues long. CDR3 coding DNA: TGTGCCAGCAGCGTAGGATGGGGGGGCGAGGCTGAGCAGTTCTTC. This gives the protein CASSVGWGGEAEQFF. Using reference TRBV9 and TRBJ2-1 for the parts outside the CDR3, the full variable domain is DSGVTQTPKHLITATGQRVTLRCSPRSGDLSVYWYQQSLDQGLQFLIQYYNGEERAKGNILERFSAQQFPDLHSELNLSSLELGDSALYFCASSVGWGGEAEQFFGPGTRLTVL.

V is TRBV29-1 and J is TRBJ1-1; 7 nucleotides match TRBD1. Losses at the gene ends were 1 base for V and 6 bases for J; bases not matched to a gene: 8. CDR1 is SQVTM, CDR2 ANQGSEA, per germline. This CDR3 contains 14 residues. The CDR3 sequence: CSVEVNEGTAEAFF. The CDR3 coding sequence is TGCAGCGTTGAAGTAAATGAGGGGACAGCTGAAGCTTTCTTT.

This clone was observed a single time. This chain joins TRBV28 and TRBJ2-4; TRBD2 is a possible D gene (5 bases). CDR1 and CDR2 (germline): MDHEN, SYDVKM. The length of the CDR3 is 16 residues. Trimming stripped 4 bases from V and 0 bases from J, with 13 bases between. The CDR3 sequence is CASSSPWEIAKNIQYF. CDR3 nucleotide sequence: TGTGCCAGCAGTTCCCCCTGGGAGATAGCCAAAAACATTCAGTACTTC.

This chain links TRBV12-3 or TRBV12-4 with TRBJ2-7; D ambiguous. V was clipped by 1 base and J by 6 bases, with 7 bases between them. The CDR3 is 12 amino acids. CDR3: CASSLVIPEQYF. In DNA, the CDR3 is TGTGCCAGCAGTTTAGTTATCCCCGAGCAGTACTTC.

The chain uses TRBV15 and TRBJ1-3; a possible D gene is TRBD1 (5 bases). V was pared by 0 bases and J by 0 bases, with 9 bases between. Per germline, CDR1 LNHNV and CDR2 YYDKDF (reference sequence). The CDR3 extends over 16 amino acids. The CDR3 DNA follows: TGTGCCACCAGCAGAGATGCCGGGGGCTCTGGAAACACCATATATTTT. Protein: CATSRDAGGSGNTIYF.

CDR3 residues: CASSGVGRRDPSDDTGELFF. Written as DNA, the CDR3 is TGTGCCAGCAGCGGAGTGGGACGTAGGGACCCTAGCGACGACACCGGGGAGCTGTTTTTT. This chain links TRBV9 with TRBJ2-2, with TRBD2 as a possible D gene (6 bases). Germline-derived CDR1 and CDR2 are SGDLS and YYNGEE. CDR3 length equals 20 residues. Trimming removed 3 bases at V and 3 bases at J, with 27 bases between.

The V gene is TRBV3-1 (or the pseudogene TRBV3-2), the J gene TRBJ1-6; perhaps TRBD1 as D (5 bases). Germline CDR1 is LGHDT and CDR2 is YNNKEL (reference sequence). The V and J ends lost 0 bases and 10 bases respectively, with 16 bases between them. The CDR3 has 16 amino acids. CDR3 sequence (DNA): TGTGCCAGCAGCCAAGACGATCGGGGCCGGGGGTCACCCCTCCACTTT. Translating it yields CASSQDDRGRGSPLHF.

CDR3: CASSFRRQPQHF. The CDR3 coding sequence is TGTGCCAGCAGCTTTCGCAGACAGCCCCAGCATTTT. This rearrangement joins TRBV5-6 to TRBJ1-5; D not resolved. CDR1 SGHDT and CDR2 YYEEEE come from the germline V gene. The CDR3 sequence is 12 residues long. Trimming left V 2 bases short and J 7 bases short, with 7 bases between.

This chain joins TRBV5-4 and TRBJ2-7; D is possibly TRBD1 (5 bases). Germline-derived CDR1 and CDR2 are SGHNT and YYREEE (reference sequence). CDR3 size: 17 residues. V dropped 0 bases and J dropped 5 bases, with 21 bases sitting between them. CDR3 nucleotides: TGTGCCAGCAGCTTGGTGGGGTCTTGGCAGGGTAGCCACGAGCAGTACTTC. Amino acid sequence: CASSLVGSWQGSHEQYF. Based on the CDR3 plus reference TRBV5-4 and TRBJ2-7, the full variable domain is ETGVTQSPTHLIKTRGQQVTLRCSSQSGHNTVSWYQQALGQGPQFIFQYYREEENGRGNFPPRFSGLQFPNYSSELNVNALELDDSALYLCASSLVGSWQGSHEQYFGPGTRLTVT.

A few counts support this clone. The genes are TRBV27 and TRBJ2-1, with 10 bases identical to TRBD1. V lost 5 bases, J lost 2 bases, and 3 bases stayed unmatched. Germline V CDR1 and CDR2: MNHEY, SMNVEV (reference sequence). The CDR3 runs 15 residues. CDR3 DNA sequence: TGTGCCAGCAGTCCCGGACAGGGGGCCTACAATGAGCAGTTCTTC. It specifies CASSPGQGAYNEQFF.

The chain couples TRBV7-2 to TRBJ2-5, with 7 bases lining up with TRBD2. The length of the CDR3 is 14 residues. The J segment lost 1 base and the V segment lost 5 bases, leaving 4 bases of the junction unmatched. Germline V gene sequence: CDR1 SGHTA, CDR2 FQGNSA. The CDR3 here is CASSPRLAQETQYF. CDR3 coding DNA: TGTGCCAGCAGCCCCCGACTAGCCCAAGAGACCCAGTACTTC.

V usage is TRBV9 and J usage is TRBJ2-7, with D possibly matching TRBD2 (6 bases). Looked up from germline, CDR1 is SGDLS and CDR2 is YYNGEE. The V end was cut by 0 bases, the J end by 2 bases, with 12 bases between. CDR3 length equals 15 residues. CDR3 coding DNA: TGTGCCAGCAGCGTAGGGTACACGGGAGCCTACGAGCAGTACTTC. Amino acids: CASSVGYTGAYEQYF.

J is TRBJ2-2 and V is TRBV18; D is undetermined. CDR3 length: 17 amino acids. CDR1 and CDR2 (germline): KGHSH, LQKENI. V was trimmed by 2 bases and J by 1 base, leaving 14 bases between them. The CDR3: CASSPILVERNTGELFF. In nucleotides, the CDR3 is TGTGCCAGCTCACCAATTCTAGTGGAGCGGAACACCGGGGAGCTGTTTTTT. Variable domain in full (rest from reference TRBV18 and TRBJ2-2): NAGVMQNPRHLVRRRGQEARLRCSPMKGHSHVYWYRQLPEEGLKFMVYLQKENIIDESGMPKERFSAEFPKEGPSILRIQQVVRGDSAAYFCASSPILVERNTGELFFGEGSRLTVL.

The V call is TRBV7-9, the J call TRBJ2-7; D perhaps matches TRBD2 (6 bases). The germline V and J ends were trimmed by 5 bases and 0 bases, with 14 bases remaining between them. This CDR3 region has 15 residues. In germline, CDR1 is SEHNR, CDR2 FQNEAQ (reference sequence). The CDR3 reads CASSPRGGVSYEQYF. DNA for the CDR3: TGTGCCAGCAGCCCGCGAGGAGGGGTCTCCTACGAGCAGTACTTC.

The chain combines TRBV18 with TRBJ1-1, with D possibly being TRBD1 (6 bases). Trimming took 1 base from V and 1 from J, leaving 10 bases between them. The CDR3 spans 15 residues. Per the germline V gene, CDR1 is KGHSH and CDR2 is LQKENI. CDR3 DNA sequence: TGTGCCAGCTCACCACAGGGGGGGACGAACACTGAAGCTTTCTTT. Amino acid sequence: CASSPQGGTNTEAFF.

The chain is built from TRBV5-1 and TRBJ2-3, with a possible D match to TRBD2 (6 bases). CDR1 is SGHRS and CDR2 is YFSETQ in the germline V gene. V was clipped by 1 base and J by 6 bases, with 12 bases between them. This CDR3 comprises 14 residues. The DNA for the CDR3 is TGCGCCAGCAGCTTGACGTGGGGAGGTGATACGCAGTATTTT. The encoded protein is CASSLTWGGDTQYF.

This clone was observed a few times. The chain couples TRBV7-3 to TRBJ2-1, with D possibly TRBD1 on 8 matching bases. CDR3 length: 17 amino acids. Germline V gives CDR1 SGHTA, CDR2 FQGTGA. Trimming cost V 1 base and J 2 bases, with 15 bases left between them. CDR3 nucleotide sequence: TGTGCCAGCAGCTTAATAGGGGGGGACAGGACCTACAATGAGCAGTTCTTC. It translates to CASSLIGGDRTYNEQFF.

CDR3 in amino acids: CASRNRGSVNTEAFF. The CDR3 region has the DNA TGTGCCAGCAGAAACAGGGGGTCTGTGAACACTGAAGCTTTCTTT. The gene calls are TRBV6-5 and TRBJ1-1; 8 nucleotides line up with TRBD1. CDR1 and CDR2 (germline): MNHEY, SVGAGI. V shed 6 bases, J shed 0 bases, and the junction held 6 bases outside the gene matches. The CDR3 is 15 residues long.

The gene calls are TRBV2 and TRBJ1-2; D possibly corresponds to TRBD1 (5 bases). Germline lookup yields CDR1 SNHLY and CDR2 FYNNEI. This CDR3 has 14 residues. V lost 7 bases and J lost 6, with 18 bases in between. CDR3 region: CASTRRGGGNGYTF. The DNA of the CDR3 is TGTGCCAGCACTCGCCGCGGGGGTGGCAATGGCTACACCTTC.

The chain is built from TRBV19 and TRBJ1-1, with TRBD1 identical over 9 bases. The CDR3 sequence is 17 residues long. The ends lost 2 bases at V and 5 bases at J; junction bases unmatched: 12. The germline gives CDR1 LNHDA, CDR2 SQIVND (reference sequence). As DNA, the CDR3 is TGTGCCAGTAGTATACCCCCGGGACAGGGAGGAGGGACTGAAGCTTTCTTT. It translates to CASSIPPGQGGGTEAFF.